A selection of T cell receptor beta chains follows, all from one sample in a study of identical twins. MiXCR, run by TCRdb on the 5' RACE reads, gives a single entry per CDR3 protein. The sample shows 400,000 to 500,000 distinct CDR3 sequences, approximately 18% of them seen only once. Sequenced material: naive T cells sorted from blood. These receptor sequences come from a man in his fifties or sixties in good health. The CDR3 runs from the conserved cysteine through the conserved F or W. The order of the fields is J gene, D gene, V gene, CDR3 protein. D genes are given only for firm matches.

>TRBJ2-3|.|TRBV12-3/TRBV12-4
CASSLRRHTDTQYF
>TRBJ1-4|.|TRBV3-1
CASSQVQSTNEKLFF
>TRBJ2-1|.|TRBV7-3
CASSFPREGPVLSNEQFF
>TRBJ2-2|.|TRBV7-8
CASSQKTGELFF
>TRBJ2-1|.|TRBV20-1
CSARAQSSYNEQFF
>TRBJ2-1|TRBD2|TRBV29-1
CSAWTSGVLEQFF
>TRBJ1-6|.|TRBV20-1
CSATVASPLHF
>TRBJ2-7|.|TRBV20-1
CSGNGVYSSFEQYF
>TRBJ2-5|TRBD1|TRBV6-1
CASNDRGVQETQYF
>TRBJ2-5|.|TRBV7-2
CASSRRGLTQYF
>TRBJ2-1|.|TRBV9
CASSPTGSSYNEQFF
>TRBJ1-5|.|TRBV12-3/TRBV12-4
CASSLGSSYQPQHF
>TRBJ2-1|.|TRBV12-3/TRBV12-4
CASSLRVRTTHEQFF
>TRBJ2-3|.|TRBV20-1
CSARDGSYQGTQYF
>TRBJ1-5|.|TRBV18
CASSQNSKGNQPQHF
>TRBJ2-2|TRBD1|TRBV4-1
CASSHRVRDRVNGELFF
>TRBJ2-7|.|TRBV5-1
CASSLGRSSYEQYF
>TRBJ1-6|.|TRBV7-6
CASSLEGVRNNSPLHF
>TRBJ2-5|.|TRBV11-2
CASSLGDRYQETQYF
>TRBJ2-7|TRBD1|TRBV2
CASIRTGPKGTYEQYF
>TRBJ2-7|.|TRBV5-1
CASSLAVGSGDEQYF
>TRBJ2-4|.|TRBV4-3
CASSQGKAKNIQYF
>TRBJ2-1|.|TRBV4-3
CASSQEFRDNEQFF
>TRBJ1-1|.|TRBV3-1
CASSQVEWGNTEAFF
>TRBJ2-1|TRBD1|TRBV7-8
CASSEPGGYSYNEQFF
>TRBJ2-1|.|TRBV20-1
CSARDPGGISYNEQFF
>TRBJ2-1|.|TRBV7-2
CASSSSHANEQFF
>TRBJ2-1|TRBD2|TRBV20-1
CSAHPEGLARNEQFF
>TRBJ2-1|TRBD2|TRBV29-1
CSVEMRLAGQAEQFF
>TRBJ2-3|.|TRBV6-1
CASSAFTGTDTQYF
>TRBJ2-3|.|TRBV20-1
CSARPFISTDTQYF
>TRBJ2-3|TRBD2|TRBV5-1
CASSLVGIKRENADTQYF
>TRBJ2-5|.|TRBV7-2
CASRFRGGKETQYF
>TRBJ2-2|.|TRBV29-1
CSVVGGANTGELFF
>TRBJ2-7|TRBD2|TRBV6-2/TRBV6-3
CASTTRLAGLWEQYF
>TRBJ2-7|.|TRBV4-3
CASSSGFTYEQYF
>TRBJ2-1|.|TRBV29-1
CSVSGLIYEQFF
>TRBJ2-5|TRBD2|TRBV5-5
CASSPAGTSGQETQYF
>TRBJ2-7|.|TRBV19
CASSIPRREQYF
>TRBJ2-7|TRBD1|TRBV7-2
CASSDRDRHEQYF
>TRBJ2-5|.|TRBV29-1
CSVGSEETQYF
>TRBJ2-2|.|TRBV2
CASNRGNTGELFF
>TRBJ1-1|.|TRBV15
CATSRRWVNTEAFF
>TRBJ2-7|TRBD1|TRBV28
CASSFSPGQGAYEQYF
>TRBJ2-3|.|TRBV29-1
CSVPGGASRDTQYF
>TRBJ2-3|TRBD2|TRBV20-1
CSASSAGATDTQYF
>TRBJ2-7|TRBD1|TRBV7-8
CASSFNPRGGQGTYEQYF
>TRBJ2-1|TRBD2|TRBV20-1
CSARPSGSTSYNEQFF
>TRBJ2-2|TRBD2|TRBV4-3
CASSQTSGDLTGELFF
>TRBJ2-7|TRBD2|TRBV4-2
CASSQEASSSGRAGEQYF
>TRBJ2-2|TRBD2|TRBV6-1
CASAIGTSAHKLGELFF
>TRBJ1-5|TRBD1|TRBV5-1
CASSFGTGDSNQPQHF
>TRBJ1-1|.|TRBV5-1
CASSLGAQSTEAFF
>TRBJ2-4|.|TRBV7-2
CASSLAAGQSSGRNIQYF
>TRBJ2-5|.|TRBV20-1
CSATPGPGRTQYF
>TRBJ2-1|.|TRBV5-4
CASSGTPYNEQFF
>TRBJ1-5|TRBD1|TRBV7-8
CASSIRGPSNQPQHF